This TCR beta chain was identified in a study of CD8 T cells in Susac syndrome. Overall study context: At blood draw, Susac syndrome patients were therapy-naive, on corticosteroids, or on intravenous immunoglobulin alone.

When the RNA was reverse transcribed, random hexamers were used with an input of about 0.5 to 1 ug. TCRdb fed the immunoSEQ multiplex PCR reads into MiXCR, producing one record per CDR3 protein. The profile shows about 140,000 distinct CDR3 sequences, roughly 94% of them singletons. In the case of this clonotype: Its antigen is unidentified.

The germline V and J ends were trimmed by 3 bases and 7 bases, with 16 bases remaining between them. In germline, CDR1 is SGHTA, CDR2 FQGTGA. The CDR3 sequence is 16 residues long. Sequencing targeted TCR beta in blood CD8+ and CD4+ T cells. Study-level results: CD4+ T cell repertoires in Susac syndrome lacked clonal expansion.

The chain joins TRBV7-3 to TRBJ1-6; D not resolved. Sequenced sample: CD4+ T cells from PBMCs. This clonotype originated in a human donor with Susac syndrome. The CDR3 region has the DNA TGTGCCAGCAGCTTCAAGACGGAGTGGGGAAATTCACCCCTCCACTTT. Protein: CASSFKTEWGNSPLHF.